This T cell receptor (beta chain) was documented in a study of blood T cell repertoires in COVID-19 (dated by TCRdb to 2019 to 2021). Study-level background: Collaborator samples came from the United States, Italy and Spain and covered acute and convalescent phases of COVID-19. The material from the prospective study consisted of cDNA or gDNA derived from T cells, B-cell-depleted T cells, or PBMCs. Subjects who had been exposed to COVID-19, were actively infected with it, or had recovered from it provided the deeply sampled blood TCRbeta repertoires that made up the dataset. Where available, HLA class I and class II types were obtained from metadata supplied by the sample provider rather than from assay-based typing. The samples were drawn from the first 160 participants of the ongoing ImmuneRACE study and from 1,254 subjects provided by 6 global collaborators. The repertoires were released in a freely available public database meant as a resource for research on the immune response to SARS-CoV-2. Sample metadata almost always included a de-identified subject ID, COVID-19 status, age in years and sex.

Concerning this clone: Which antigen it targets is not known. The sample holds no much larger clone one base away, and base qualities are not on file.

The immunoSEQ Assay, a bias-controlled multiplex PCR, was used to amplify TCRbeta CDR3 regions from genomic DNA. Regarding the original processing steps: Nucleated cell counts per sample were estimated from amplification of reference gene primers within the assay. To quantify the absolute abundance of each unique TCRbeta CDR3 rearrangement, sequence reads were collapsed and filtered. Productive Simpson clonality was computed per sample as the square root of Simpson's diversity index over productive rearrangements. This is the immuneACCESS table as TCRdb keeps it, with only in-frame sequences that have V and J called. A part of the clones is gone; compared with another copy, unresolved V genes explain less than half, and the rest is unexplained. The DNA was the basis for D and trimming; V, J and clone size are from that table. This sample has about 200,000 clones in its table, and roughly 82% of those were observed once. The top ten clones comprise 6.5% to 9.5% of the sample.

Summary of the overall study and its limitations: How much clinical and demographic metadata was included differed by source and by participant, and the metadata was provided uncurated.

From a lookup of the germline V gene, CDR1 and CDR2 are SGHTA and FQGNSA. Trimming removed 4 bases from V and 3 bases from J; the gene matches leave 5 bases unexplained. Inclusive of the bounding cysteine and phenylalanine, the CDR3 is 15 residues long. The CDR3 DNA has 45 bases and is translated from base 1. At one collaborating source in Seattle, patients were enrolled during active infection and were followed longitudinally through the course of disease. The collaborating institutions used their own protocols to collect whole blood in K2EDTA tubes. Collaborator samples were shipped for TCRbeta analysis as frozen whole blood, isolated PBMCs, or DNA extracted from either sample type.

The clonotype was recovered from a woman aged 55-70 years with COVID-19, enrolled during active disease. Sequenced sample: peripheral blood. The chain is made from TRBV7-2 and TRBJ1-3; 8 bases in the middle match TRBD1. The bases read TGTGCCAGCAGCTCACAGGGGGGGGGTGGAAACACCATATATTTT. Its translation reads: CASSSQGGGGNTIYF.